This T cell receptor beta chain was recorded in a study of cytomegalovirus exposure and HLA in healthy donors. Whole-study findings and limits: Overall, 164 TCR beta chains were annotated as cytomegalovirus-associated.

Donors came from a validation cohort of approximately 110 subjects, distinct from the first 666-subject cohort. Clones were sequenced by immunoSEQ multiplex PCR, and TCRdb holds only the in-frame ones, with some missing. In the table there are tens of thousands of clones, 85% to 95% of which are singletons. The germline CDR1 and CDR2 sequences are SGDLS and YYNGEE. Germline trimming cut 4 bases from V and 1 base from J; bases unmatched to any gene: 3. This CDR3 comprises 14 residues. Of note for this clone: Its cognate antigen is unknown.

This chain joins TRBV9 and TRBJ1-1, with 8 bases fitting TRBD1. What was sequenced was PBMCs. This TCR derives from a woman between 18 and 30 years old in good health and CMV-seronegative. The CDR3 spells CASSLGQGNTEAFF. DNA for the CDR3: TGTGCCAGCAGCCTTGGACAGGGGAACACTGAAGCTTTCTTT.